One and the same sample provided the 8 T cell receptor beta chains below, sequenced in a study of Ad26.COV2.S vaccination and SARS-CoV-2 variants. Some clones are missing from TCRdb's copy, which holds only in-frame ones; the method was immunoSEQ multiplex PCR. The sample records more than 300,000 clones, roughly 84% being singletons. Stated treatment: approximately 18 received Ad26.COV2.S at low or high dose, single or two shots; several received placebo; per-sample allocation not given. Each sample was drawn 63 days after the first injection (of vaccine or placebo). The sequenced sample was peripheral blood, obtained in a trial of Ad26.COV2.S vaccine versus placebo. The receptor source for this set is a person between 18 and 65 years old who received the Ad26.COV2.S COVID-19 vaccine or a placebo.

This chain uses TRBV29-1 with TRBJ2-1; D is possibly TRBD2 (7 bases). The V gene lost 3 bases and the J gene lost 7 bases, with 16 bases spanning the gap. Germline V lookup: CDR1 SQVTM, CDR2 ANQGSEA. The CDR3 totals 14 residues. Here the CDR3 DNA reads TGCAGCGTTGAGCCCGCGGGGGCTTTGAATGAGCAGTTCTTC. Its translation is CSVEPAGALNEQFF.

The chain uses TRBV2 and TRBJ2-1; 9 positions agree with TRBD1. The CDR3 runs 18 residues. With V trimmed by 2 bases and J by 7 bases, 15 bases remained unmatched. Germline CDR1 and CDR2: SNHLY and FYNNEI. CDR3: CASSETLLQGAIFNEQFF. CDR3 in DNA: TGTGCCAGCAGTGAAACCCTCCTACAGGGGGCGATTTTTAATGAGCAGTTCTTC.

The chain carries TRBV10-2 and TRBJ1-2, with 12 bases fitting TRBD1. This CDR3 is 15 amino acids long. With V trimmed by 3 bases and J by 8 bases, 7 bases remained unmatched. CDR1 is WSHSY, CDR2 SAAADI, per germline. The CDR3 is CASSEWGQGASGYTF. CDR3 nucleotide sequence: TGCGCCAGCAGTGAATGGGGACAGGGGGCATCGGGCTACACCTTC.

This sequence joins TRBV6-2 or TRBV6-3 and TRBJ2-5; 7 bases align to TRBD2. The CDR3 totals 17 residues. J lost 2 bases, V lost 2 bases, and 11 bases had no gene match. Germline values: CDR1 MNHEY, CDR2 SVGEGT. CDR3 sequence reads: CASSYLLGLADQETQYF. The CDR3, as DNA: TGTGCCAGCAGTTACCTCTTAGGGCTAGCGGATCAAGAGACCCAGTACTTC.

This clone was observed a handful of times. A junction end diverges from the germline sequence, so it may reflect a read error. This CDR3 reads CASSDSGTSSYEQYF. CDR3 DNA sequence: TGTGCCAGCAGTGACTCCGGGACCAGCTCCTACGAGCAGTACTTC. V and J are TRBV6-5 and TRBJ2-7; D is tentatively TRBD1 or TRBD2 (5 bases each). Germline CDR1 is MNHEY and CDR2 is SVGAGI. The CDR3 contains 15 residues.

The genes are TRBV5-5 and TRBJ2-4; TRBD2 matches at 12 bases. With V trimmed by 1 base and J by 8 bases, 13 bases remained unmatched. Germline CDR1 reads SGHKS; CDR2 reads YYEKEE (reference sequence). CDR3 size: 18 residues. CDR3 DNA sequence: TGTGCCAGCAGCTTGAAGGGACTAGCGGGTATAGCTGGGGACATTCAGTACTTC. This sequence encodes CASSLKGLAGIAGDIQYF.

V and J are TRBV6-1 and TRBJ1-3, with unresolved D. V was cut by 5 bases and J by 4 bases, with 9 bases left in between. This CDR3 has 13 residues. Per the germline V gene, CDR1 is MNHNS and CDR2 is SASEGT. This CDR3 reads CASSYGFGNTIYF. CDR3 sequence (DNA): TGTGCCAGCAGTTATGGTTTCGGAAACACCATATATTTT.

Here the CDR3 DNA reads TGTGCCAGCAGCTTATCGCGGCAGAACTATGGCTACACCTTC. Its protein product is CASSLSRQNYGYTF. This chain links TRBV7-2 with TRBJ1-2; no firm D call. The germline V gene has CDR1 SGHTA and CDR2 FQGNSA. The germline V and J ends were trimmed by 2 bases and 2 bases, with 9 bases remaining between them. The CDR3 is 14 residues long.